The following is a TCR beta chain sequence with its context. Distinct nucleotide sequences in the sample also encode this CDR3. The data belong to a study of shared clonotypes between healthy human individuals. Assay used: immunoSEQ multiplex PCR; TCRdb lists only in-frame clones, some missing. In the table there are about 2.5 million clones, roughly 92% of which are singletons. The length of the CDR3 is 13 residues. Deletions cut 5 bases from V and 1 base from J, with 8 bases between. Germline-derived CDR1 and CDR2 are SGHTA and FQGTGA. This sequence was found in a man between 18 and 29 years old in good health. Some clones in this sample may be carry-over from other donors' samples. The specimen was naive CD4+ T cells from PBMCs. Subset of the sample: CD45RA+ positively selected. The chain couples TRBV7-3 to TRBJ1-1, with TRBD1 as a possible D gene (5 bases). DNA for the CDR3: TGTGCCAGCAGCCTGGACAAGAACACTGAAGCTTTCTTT. It specifies CASSLDKNTEAFF.